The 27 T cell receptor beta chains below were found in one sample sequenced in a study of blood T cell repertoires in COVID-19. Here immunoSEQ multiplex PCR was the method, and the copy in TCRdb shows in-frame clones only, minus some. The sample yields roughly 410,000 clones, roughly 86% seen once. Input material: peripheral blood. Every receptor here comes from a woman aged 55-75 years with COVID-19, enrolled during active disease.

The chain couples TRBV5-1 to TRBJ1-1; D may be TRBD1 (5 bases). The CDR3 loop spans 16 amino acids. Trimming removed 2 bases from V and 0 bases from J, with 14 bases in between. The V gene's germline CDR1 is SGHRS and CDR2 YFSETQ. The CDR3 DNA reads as TGCGCCAGCAGCTTCAAAGGGGTGACCCTGAACACTGAAGCTTTCTTT. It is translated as CASSFKGVTLNTEAFF.

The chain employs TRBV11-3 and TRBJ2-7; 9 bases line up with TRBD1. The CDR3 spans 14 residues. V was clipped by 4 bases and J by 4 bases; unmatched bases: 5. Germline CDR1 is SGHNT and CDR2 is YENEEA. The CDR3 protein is CASSSGTGRYEQYF. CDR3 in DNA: TGTGCCAGCAGCTCAGGGACAGGGCGATACGAGCAGTACTTC.

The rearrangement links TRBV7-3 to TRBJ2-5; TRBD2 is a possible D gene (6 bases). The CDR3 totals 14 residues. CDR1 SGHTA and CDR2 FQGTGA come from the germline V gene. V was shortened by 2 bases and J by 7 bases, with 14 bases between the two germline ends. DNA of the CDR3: TGTGCCAGCAGCTTAGGAGGGGTAGAGGGGACCCAGTACTTC. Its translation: CASSLGGVEGTQYF.

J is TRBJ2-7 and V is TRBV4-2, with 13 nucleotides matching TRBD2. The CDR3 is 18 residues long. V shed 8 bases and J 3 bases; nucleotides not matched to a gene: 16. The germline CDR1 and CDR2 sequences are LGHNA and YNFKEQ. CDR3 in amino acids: CASSRGTSGDPRDYEQYF. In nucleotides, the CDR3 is TGTGCCAGCTCCCGAGGGACTAGCGGGGACCCACGGGACTACGAGCAGTACTTC.

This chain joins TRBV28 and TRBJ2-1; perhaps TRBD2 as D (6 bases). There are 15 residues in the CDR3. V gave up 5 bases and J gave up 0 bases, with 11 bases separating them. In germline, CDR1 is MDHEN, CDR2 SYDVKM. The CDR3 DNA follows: TGTGCCAGCAGTGACGGGGGAAGCTCCTACAATGAGCAGTTCTTC. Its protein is CASSDGGSSYNEQFF.

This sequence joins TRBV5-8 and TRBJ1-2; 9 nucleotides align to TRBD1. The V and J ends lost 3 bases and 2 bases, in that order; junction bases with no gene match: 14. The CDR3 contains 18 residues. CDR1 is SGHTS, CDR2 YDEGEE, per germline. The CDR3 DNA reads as TGTGCCAGCAGCTCGGACAGGGGCGATCCGATATTAAACTATGGCTACACCTTC. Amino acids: CASSSDRGDPILNYGYTF.

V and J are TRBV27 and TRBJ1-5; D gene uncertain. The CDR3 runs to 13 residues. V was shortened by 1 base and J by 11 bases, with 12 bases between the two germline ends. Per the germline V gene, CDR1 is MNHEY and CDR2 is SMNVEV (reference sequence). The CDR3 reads CASSLLPLETQHF. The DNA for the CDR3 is TGTGCCAGCAGTTTATTGCCGTTAGAGACCCAGCATTTT.

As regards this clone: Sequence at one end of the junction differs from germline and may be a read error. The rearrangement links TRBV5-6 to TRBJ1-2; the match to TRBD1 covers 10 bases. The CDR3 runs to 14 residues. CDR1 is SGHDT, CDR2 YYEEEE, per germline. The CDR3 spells CASTLTGGGYGYTF. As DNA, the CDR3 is TGTGCCAGCACCTTGACAGGGGGCGGTTATGGCTACACCTTC.

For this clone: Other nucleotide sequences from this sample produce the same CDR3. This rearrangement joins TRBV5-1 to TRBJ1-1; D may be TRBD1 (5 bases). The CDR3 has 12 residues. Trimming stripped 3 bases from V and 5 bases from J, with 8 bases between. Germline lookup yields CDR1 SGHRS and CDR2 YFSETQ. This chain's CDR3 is CASSSPGTEAFF. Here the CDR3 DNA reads TGCGCCAGCAGCTCCCCAGGGACTGAAGCTTTCTTT.

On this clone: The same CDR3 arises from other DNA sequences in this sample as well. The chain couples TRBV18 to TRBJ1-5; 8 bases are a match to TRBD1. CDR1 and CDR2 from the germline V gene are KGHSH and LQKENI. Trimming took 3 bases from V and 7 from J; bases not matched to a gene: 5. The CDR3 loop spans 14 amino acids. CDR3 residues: CASSPTGEGQPQHF. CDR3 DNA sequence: TGTGCCAGCTCACCGACAGGGGAAGGACAGCCCCAGCATTTT.

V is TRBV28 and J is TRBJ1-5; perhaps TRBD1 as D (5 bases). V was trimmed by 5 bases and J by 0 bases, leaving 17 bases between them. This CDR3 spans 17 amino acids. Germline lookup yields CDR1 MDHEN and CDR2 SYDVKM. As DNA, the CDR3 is TGTGCCAGCAGTCCATTCGCCGGGGGGAATAGCAATCAGCCCCAGCATTTT. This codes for CASSPFAGGNSNQPQHF.

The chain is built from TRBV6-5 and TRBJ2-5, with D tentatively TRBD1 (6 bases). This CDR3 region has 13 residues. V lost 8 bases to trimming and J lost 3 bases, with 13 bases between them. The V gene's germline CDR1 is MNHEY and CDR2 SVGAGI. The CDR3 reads CASSQGMKETQYF. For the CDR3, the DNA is TGTGCCAGCTCGCAGGGGATGAAAGAGACCCAGTACTTC.

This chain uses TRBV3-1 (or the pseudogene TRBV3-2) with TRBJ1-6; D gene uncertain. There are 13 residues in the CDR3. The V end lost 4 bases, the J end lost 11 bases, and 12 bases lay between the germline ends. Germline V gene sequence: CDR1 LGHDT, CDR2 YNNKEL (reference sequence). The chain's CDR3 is CASSPQEPAPLHF. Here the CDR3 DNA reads TGTGCCAGCAGCCCTCAAGAACCGGCACCCCTCCACTTT.

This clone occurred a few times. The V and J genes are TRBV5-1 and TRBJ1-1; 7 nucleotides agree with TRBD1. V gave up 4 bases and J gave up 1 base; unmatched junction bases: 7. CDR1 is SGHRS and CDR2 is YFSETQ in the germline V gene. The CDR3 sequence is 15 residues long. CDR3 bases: TGCGCCAGCAGCACCGGGACAGCTTCGAACACTGAAGCTTTCTTT. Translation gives CASSTGTASNTEAFF.

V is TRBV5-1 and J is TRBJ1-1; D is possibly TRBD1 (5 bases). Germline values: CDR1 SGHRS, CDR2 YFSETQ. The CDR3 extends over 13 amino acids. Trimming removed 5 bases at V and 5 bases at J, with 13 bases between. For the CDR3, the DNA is TGCGCCAGCAGACCCGCCCAGGGTACTGAAGCTTTCTTT. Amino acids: CASRPAQGTEAFF.

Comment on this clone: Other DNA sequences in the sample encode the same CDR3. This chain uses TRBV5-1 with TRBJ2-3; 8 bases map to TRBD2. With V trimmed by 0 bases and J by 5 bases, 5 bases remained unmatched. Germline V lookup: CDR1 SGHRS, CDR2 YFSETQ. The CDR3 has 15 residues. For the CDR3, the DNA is TGCGCCAGCAGCTTGGCGGGGGGGGAAAGAGATACGCAGTATTTT. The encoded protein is CASSLAGGERDTQYF.

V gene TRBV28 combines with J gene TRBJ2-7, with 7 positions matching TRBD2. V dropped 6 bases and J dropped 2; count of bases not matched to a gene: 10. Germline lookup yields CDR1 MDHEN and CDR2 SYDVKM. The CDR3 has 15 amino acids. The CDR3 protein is CASSWRGRVPYEQYF. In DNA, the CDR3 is TGTGCCAGCAGCTGGCGGGGGAGGGTTCCCTACGAGCAGTACTTC.

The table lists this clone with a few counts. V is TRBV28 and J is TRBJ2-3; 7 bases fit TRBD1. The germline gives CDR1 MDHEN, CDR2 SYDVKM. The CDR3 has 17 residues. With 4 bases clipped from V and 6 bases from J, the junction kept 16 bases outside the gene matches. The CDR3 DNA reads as TGTGCCAGCAGTTCCCTAGGACAGGTCATTGGAAGGGATACGCAGTATTTT. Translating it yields CASSSLGQVIGRDTQYF.

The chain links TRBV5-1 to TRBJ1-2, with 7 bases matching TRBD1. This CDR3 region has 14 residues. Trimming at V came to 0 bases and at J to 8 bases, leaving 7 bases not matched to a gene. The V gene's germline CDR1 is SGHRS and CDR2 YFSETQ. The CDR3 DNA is TGCGCCAGCAGCTTGGAGAGACAGGGTCGAGGCTACACCTTC. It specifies CASSLERQGRGYTF.

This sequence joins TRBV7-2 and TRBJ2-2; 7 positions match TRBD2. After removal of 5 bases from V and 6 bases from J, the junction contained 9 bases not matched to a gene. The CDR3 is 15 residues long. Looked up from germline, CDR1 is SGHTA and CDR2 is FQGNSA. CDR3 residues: CASSPGGGIPGELFF. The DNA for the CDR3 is TGTGCCAGCAGCCCCGGGGGAGGGATCCCCGGGGAGCTGTTTTTT.

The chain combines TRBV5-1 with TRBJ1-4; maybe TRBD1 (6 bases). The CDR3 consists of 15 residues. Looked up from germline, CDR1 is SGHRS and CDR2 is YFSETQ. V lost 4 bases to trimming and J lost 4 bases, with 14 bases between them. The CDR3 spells CASSPGGGRNEKLFF. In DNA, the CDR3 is TGCGCCAGCAGCCCAGGTGGGGGCCGTAATGAAAAACTGTTTTTT.

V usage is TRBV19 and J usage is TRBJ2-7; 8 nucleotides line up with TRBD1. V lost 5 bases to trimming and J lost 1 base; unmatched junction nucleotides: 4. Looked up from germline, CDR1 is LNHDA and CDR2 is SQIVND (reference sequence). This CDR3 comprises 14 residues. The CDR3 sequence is CASSPRTGSYEQYF. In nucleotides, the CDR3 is TGTGCCAGTAGTCCACGGACAGGGTCCTACGAGCAGTACTTC.

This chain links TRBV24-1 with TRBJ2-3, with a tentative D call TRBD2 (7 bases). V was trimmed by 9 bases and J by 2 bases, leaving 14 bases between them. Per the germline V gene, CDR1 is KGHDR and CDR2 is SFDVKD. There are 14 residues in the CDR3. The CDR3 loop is CATGGGPSTDTQYF. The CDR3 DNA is TGTGCCACCGGGGGGGGGCCATCCACAGATACGCAGTATTTT.

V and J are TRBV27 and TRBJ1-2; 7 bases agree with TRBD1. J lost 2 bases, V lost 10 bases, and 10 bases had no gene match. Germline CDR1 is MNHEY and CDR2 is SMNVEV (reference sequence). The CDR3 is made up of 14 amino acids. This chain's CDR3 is CATRTGNTNYGYTF. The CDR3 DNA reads TGTGCCACCAGGACAGGCAATACAAACTATGGCTACACCTTC.

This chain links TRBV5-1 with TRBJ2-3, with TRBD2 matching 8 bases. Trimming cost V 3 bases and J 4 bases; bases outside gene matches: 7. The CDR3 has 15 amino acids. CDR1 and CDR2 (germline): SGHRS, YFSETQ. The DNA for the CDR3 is TGCGCCAGCAGCTCTATAGCGGGGCAAGCAGATACGCAGTATTTT. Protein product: CASSSIAGQADTQYF.

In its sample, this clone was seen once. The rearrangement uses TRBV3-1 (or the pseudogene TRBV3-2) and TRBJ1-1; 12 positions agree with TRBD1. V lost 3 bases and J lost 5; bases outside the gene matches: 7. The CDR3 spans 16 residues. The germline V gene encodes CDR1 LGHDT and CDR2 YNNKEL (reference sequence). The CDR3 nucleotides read TGTGCCAGCAGCCACGGGACAGGGGGCCGAGGGACTGAAGCTTTCTTT. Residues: CASSHGTGGRGTEAFF.

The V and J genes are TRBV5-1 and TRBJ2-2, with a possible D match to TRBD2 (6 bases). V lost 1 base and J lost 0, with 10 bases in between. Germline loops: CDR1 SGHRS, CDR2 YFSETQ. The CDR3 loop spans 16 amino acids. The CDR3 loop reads CASSLTSPSNTGELFF. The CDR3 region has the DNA TGCGCCAGCAGCTTGACTAGCCCTTCGAACACCGGGGAGCTGTTTTTT.